The 26 T cell receptor beta chains reported below all come from one sample, sequenced in a study of blood T cell repertoires in COVID-19. TCRdb's table, derived via immunoSEQ multiplex PCR, lists solely in-frame clones and lacks some. This table holds roughly 36,000 clones, 87% found once. Sequenced: peripheral blood. These receptors were taken from a man aged 45-65 years with active or convalescent COVID-19.

The chain uses TRBV28 and TRBJ1-4; D perhaps matches TRBD1 (5 bases). Per the germline V gene, CDR1 is MDHEN and CDR2 is SYDVKM. Between the trimmed V and J ends, which lost 6 bases and 5 bases, there was a span of 16 bases. The CDR3 contains 15 residues. The CDR3 here is CASRVPQGPNEKLFF. Here the CDR3 DNA reads TGTGCCAGCAGGGTACCCCAGGGCCCAAATGAAAAACTGTTTTTT. Variable domain in full (rest from reference TRBV28 and TRBJ1-4): DVKVTQSSRYLVKRTGEKVFLECVQDMDHENMFWYRQDPGLGLRLIYFSYDVKMKEKGDIPEGYSVSREKKERFSLILESASTNQTSMYLCASRVPQGPNEKLFFGSGTQLSVL.

The V and J genes are TRBV18 and TRBJ1-4, with TRBD1 matching 7 bases. CDR1 is KGHSH and CDR2 is LQKENI in the germline V gene. The CDR3 contains 15 residues. J lost 8 bases, V lost 3 bases, and 9 bases had no gene match. CDR3 nucleotides: TGTGCCAGCTCACCTCCTACGACAGGGACGGAAAAACTGTTTTTT. Translation gives CASSPPTTGTEKLFF.

This clone was picked up a small number of times. This chain links TRBV19 with TRBJ2-7, with 8 bases matching TRBD1. This CDR3 region has 15 residues. Germline V CDR1 and CDR2: LNHDA, SQIVND (reference sequence). J gave up 3 bases and V 5 bases, and 9 bases lay outside the gene matches. The chain's CDR3 is CASSPRTGTIYEQYF. DNA of the CDR3: TGTGCCAGTAGTCCCCGGACAGGGACGATCTACGAGCAGTACTTC.

The J gene is TRBJ1-2, the V gene TRBV4-2; D gene uncertain. The germline CDR1 and CDR2 sequences are LGHNA and YNFKEQ. Trimming left V 0 bases short and J 7 bases short, with 9 bases between. The CDR3 runs to 13 residues. The CDR3 loop is CASSQDLPVGYTF. Written as DNA, the CDR3 is TGTGCCAGCAGCCAAGATCTCCCGGTTGGCTACACCTTC.

The rearrangement links TRBV18 to TRBJ2-7; TRBD1 aligns across 7 bases. The ends lost 4 bases at V and 6 bases at J; junction bases unmatched: 6. CDR1 and CDR2 (germline): KGHSH, LQKENI. This CDR3 contains 13 residues. CDR3 sequence (DNA): TGTGCCAGCTCACTAGGCAGGGGGTTCGAGCAGTACTTC. Amino acid sequence: CASSLGRGFEQYF. Drawing the rest from reference TRBV18 and TRBJ2-7, the complete variable domain is NAGVMQNPRHLVRRRGQEARLRCSPMKGHSHVYWYRQLPEEGLKFMVYLQKENIIDESGMPKERFSAEFPKEGPSILRIQQVVRGDSAAYFCASSLGRGFEQYFGPGTRLTVT.

The chain couples TRBV5-1 to TRBJ2-1, with D unresolved. Trimming pared 0 bases from V and 4 bases from J, leaving 14 bases between. The CDR3 sequence is 16 residues long. Per the germline V gene, CDR1 is SGHRS and CDR2 is YFSETQ. The CDR3 DNA sequence: TGCGCCAGCAGCTTGGACGTAGCCAACCCGTACAATGAGCAGTTCTTC. The encoded protein is CASSLDVANPYNEQFF.

The V gene is TRBV19, the J gene TRBJ1-2; D is unclear. The germline V gene has CDR1 LNHDA and CDR2 SQIVND (reference sequence). Trimming removed 4 bases from V and 5 bases from J, with 8 bases in between. The CDR3 sequence is 12 residues long. The CDR3 is CASSNREYGYTF. As DNA, the CDR3 is TGTGCCAGTAGTAATAGAGAATATGGCTACACCTTC.

This CDR3 reads CASSLPTGINNEQFF. The CDR3 DNA reads as TGCGCCAGCAGCTTACCGACAGGGATTAACAATGAGCAGTTCTTC. The chain has TRBV5-1 and TRBJ2-1; 7 nucleotides line up with TRBD1. Per germline, CDR1 SGHRS and CDR2 YFSETQ. This CDR3 comprises 15 residues. V shed 2 bases, J shed 5 bases, and the junction held 7 bases outside the gene matches.

The rearrangement links TRBV24-1 to TRBJ2-2, with D perhaps matching TRBD1 (6 bases). The germline V gene encodes CDR1 KGHDR and CDR2 SFDVKD. This CDR3 region has 14 residues. V dropped 5 bases and J dropped 4 bases, with 10 bases sitting between them. In DNA form, the CDR3 reads TGTGCCACCAGTGTACAGGGCGGCACCGGGGAGCTGTTTTTT. Translation: CATSVQGGTGELFF.

DNA for the CDR3: TGTGCCAGCAGCTTTGGGGCTTACACTGAAGCTTTCTTT. As protein: CASSFGAYTEAFF. The chain has TRBV5-8 and TRBJ1-1; possibly TRBD1 for D (5 bases). The CDR3 length is 13 residues. The germline CDR1 and CDR2 sequences are SGHTS and YDEGEE. Trimming stripped 2 bases from V and 3 bases from J, with 8 bases between.

The V and J genes are TRBV19 and TRBJ1-6; 7 bases match TRBD1. The junction had 19 bases not matched to a gene; V was cut back by 8 bases and J by 9 bases. Germline-derived CDR1 and CDR2 are LNHDA and SQIVND (reference sequence). The CDR3 totals 17 residues. The CDR3: CASGVGKGSQGGSPLHF. The DNA of the CDR3 is TGTGCCAGTGGAGTGGGAAAGGGAAGCCAGGGGGGTTCACCCCTCCACTTT.

This clone showed up just once. This chain uses TRBV15 with TRBJ2-1; 7 bases map to TRBD2. CDR3 length equals 12 residues. Per the germline V gene, CDR1 is LNHNV and CDR2 is YYDKDF (reference sequence). The V and J ends lost 1 base and 14 bases, in that order; junction bases with no gene match: 5. The CDR3 DNA is TGTGCCACCAGCAGAGGTCCAGGGAGGGAGTTCTTC. Its protein product is CATSRGPGREFF.

The CDR3 reads CASRRTGSITEAFF. CDR3 sequence (DNA): TGTGCCAGCAGAAGGACAGGGAGTATCACTGAAGCTTTCTTT. The chain employs TRBV28 and TRBJ1-1; 8 bases match TRBD1. This CDR3 has 14 amino acids. Germline CDR1 MDHEN, CDR2 SYDVKM. The V and J ends lost 6 bases and 4 bases, in that order; junction bases with no gene match: 7.

This chain uses TRBV3-1 (or the pseudogene TRBV3-2) with TRBJ2-7; 10 nucleotides agree with TRBD2. Germline V gene lookup returns CDR1 LGHDT and CDR2 YNNKEL (reference sequence). V shed 1 base, J shed 2 bases, and the junction held 2 bases outside the gene matches. The CDR3 extends over 15 amino acids. The CDR3 sequence is CASSQAAGGPYEQYF. CDR3 DNA: TGTGCCAGCAGCCAAGCAGCGGGAGGGCCCTACGAGCAGTACTTC.

In this sample, this clone turned up a few times. In nucleotides, the CDR3 is TGTGCCAGCCTCTGGAGGGGAGGAAGCAATCAGCCCCAGCATTTT. Translating gives CASLWRGGSNQPQHF. The chain recombines TRBV27 with TRBJ1-5; D possibly corresponds to TRBD1 (5 bases). Trimming left V 8 bases short and J 1 base short, with 15 bases between. The CDR3 runs to 15 residues. CDR1 and CDR2 from the germline V gene are MNHEY and SMNVEV (reference sequence).

The rearrangement links TRBV7-2 to TRBJ2-3; weak D call: TRBD1 (6 bases). CDR1 is SGHTA, CDR2 FQGNSA, per germline. The CDR3 length is 16 residues. The V and J ends lost 1 base and 7 bases respectively, with 18 bases between them. The CDR3 sequence: CASSLGPGGAGHTQYF. DNA of the CDR3: TGTGCCAGCAGCTTAGGTCCTGGGGGCGCCGGCCATACGCAGTATTTT.

The chain uses TRBV4-1 and TRBJ1-5; a possible D gene is TRBD1 (6 bases). V was pared by 4 bases and J by 3 bases, with 13 bases between. The CDR3 is made up of 15 amino acids. Per the germline V gene, CDR1 is MGHRA and CDR2 is YSYEKL. The CDR3, as DNA: TGCGCCAGCAGCCGGAACCGGGACAACAATCAGCCCCAGCATTTT. Translation gives CASSRNRDNNQPQHF.

The sample holds one count of this clone. The chain recombines TRBV12-5 with TRBJ1-6, with D possibly TRBD1 on 6 matching bases. The CDR3 covers 15 residues. Trimming took off 1 base at V and 5 bases at J, with 9 bases between the two ends. Looked up from germline, CDR1 is LGHNT and CDR2 is FRNRAP. This chain's CDR3 is CASGLDRDNNSPLHF. The CDR3, as DNA: TGTGCTAGTGGTTTGGACCGGGACAATAATTCACCCCTCCACTTT.

The J gene is TRBJ2-3, the V gene TRBV29-1, with TRBD1 as a possible D gene (5 bases). Germline assignment: CDR1 SQVTM and CDR2 ANQGSEA. V was clipped by 1 base and J by 12 bases, with 14 bases between them. The CDR3 is made up of 12 amino acids. The CDR3 sequence: CSVEGGRSSQYF. The DNA for the CDR3 is TGCAGCGTTGAAGGGGGCCGCTCGAGCCAGTATTTT.

The count of this clone is one. The V call is TRBV6-6, the J call TRBJ2-2; 12 positions agree with TRBD2. The CDR3 is 19 amino acids. The V segment lost 5 bases and the J segment 1 base; nucleotides outside the gene matches: 11. The germline CDR1 and CDR2 sequences are MNHNY and SVGAGI (reference sequence). The CDR3 sequence: CASSLISGLAGQNTGELFF. The CDR3 region has the DNA TGTGCCAGCAGTCTTATCTCCGGACTAGCGGGACAGAACACCGGGGAGCTGTTTTTT.

The chain joins TRBV29-1 to TRBJ2-7, with D possibly being TRBD2 (6 bases). Trimming pared 0 bases from V and 7 bases from J, leaving 13 bases between. The CDR3 runs 13 residues. Germline V gene data show CDR1 as SQVTM and CDR2 as ANQGSEA. The CDR3 nucleotides read TGCAGCGTTGAAGATCGTCAGGCGGGGGAGCAGTACTTC. It codes for CSVEDRQAGEQYF.

About this clone: Mismatch with germline at one junction end may stem from a read error. This chain links TRBV9 with TRBJ2-7; the match to TRBD1 covers 11 bases. CDR3 size: 16 residues. The V gene's germline CDR1 is SGDLS and CDR2 YYNGEE. CDR3 protein: CARSAGAGTGGYEQYF. For the CDR3, the DNA is TGTGCCCGCAGCGCGGGGGCGGGGACAGGGGGCTACGAGCAGTACTTC.

This chain links TRBV2 with TRBJ2-1; possible D gene TRBD1, 6 bases. V was pared by 4 bases and J by 6 bases, with 16 bases between. Germline CDR1 and CDR2: SNHLY and FYNNEI. The CDR3 sequence is 15 residues long. The CDR3 bases are TGTGCCAGCAGTGTTCAGGGGCTTACACTCAATGAGCAGTTCTTC. It encodes CASSVQGLTLNEQFF.

The chain carries TRBV11-3 and TRBJ2-7; D is unresolved. V gave up 2 bases and J gave up 6 bases, with 11 bases separating them. CDR1 and CDR2 (germline): SGHNT, YENEEA. CDR3 length equals 13 residues. The CDR3 here is CASSLNSNSEQYF. In nucleotides, the CDR3 is TGTGCCAGCAGCTTAAACAGTAATTCCGAGCAGTACTTC.

This clone has only one observation. CDR3 sequence (DNA): TGTGCCAGCAGAGATGGGGACATGAAGACCCAGTACTTC. It specifies CASRDGDMKTQYF. This chain connects TRBV2 to TRBJ2-5; maybe TRBD1 (6 bases). Deletions cut 6 bases from V and 6 bases from J, with 14 bases between. The CDR3 runs to 13 residues. The germline V gene encodes CDR1 SNHLY and CDR2 FYNNEI.

The chain carries TRBV7-2 and TRBJ2-1; tentatively, D is TRBD2 (6 bases). Germline lookup yields CDR1 SGHTA and CDR2 FQGNSA. Trimming removed 1 base at V and 4 bases at J, with 11 bases between. This CDR3 spans 15 amino acids. The CDR3 protein is CASSLVGGGYNEQFF. CDR3 DNA: TGTGCCAGCAGCTTAGTTGGGGGAGGTTACAATGAGCAGTTCTTC.